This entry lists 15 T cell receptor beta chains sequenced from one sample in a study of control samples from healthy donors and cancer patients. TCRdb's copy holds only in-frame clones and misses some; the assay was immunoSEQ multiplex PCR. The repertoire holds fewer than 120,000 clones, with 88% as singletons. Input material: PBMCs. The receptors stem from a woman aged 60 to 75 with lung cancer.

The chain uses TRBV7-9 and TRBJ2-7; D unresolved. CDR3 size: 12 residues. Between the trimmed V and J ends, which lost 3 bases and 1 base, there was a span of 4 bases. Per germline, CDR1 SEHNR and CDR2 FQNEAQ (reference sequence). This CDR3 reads CASSFSSYEQYF. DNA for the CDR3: TGTGCCAGCAGCTTTTCTTCCTACGAGCAGTACTTC.

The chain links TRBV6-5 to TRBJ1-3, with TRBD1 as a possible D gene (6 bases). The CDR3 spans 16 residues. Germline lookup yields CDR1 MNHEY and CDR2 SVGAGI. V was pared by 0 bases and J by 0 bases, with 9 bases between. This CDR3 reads CASSYSGQFSGNTIYF. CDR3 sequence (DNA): TGTGCCAGCAGTTACTCCGGACAGTTCTCTGGAAACACCATATATTTT.

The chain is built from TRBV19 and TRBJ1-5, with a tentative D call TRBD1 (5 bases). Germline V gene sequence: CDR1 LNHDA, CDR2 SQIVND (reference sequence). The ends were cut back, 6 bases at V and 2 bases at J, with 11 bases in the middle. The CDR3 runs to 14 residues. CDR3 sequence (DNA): TGTGCCAGTAGAGGGACCTACGGCAATCAGCCCCAGCATTTT. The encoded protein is CASRGTYGNQPQHF. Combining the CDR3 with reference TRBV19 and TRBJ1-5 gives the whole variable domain DGGITQSPKYLFRKEGQNVTLSCEQNLNHDAMYWYRQDPGQGLRLIYYSQIVNDFQKGDIAEGYSVSREKKESFPLTVTSAQKNPTAFYLCASRGTYGNQPQHFGDGTRLSIL.

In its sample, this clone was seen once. The CDR3 sequence is CASSLGQALSYEQYF. Here the CDR3 DNA reads TGTGCCAGCAGCTTGGGACAGGCCCTCTCCTACGAGCAGTACTTC. The chain joins TRBV5-5 to TRBJ2-7; D perhaps matches TRBD1 (6 bases). The CDR3 covers 15 residues. Germline values: CDR1 SGHKS, CDR2 YYEKEE (reference sequence). With 0 bases removed from V and 0 bases from J, the gap between germline ends came to 10 bases.

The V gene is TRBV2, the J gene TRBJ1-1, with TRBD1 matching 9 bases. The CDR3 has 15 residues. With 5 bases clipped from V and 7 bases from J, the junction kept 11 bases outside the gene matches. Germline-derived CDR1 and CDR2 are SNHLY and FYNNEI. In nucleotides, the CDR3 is TGTGCCAGCAGTCCACTAACGACAGGGGGAAATGAAGCTTTCTTT. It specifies CASSPLTTGGNEAFF.

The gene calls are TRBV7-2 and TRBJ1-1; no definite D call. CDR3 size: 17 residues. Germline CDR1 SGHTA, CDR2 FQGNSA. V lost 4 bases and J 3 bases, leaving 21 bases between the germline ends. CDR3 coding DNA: TGTGCCAGCAGCTCCCGGGTGGGGAATAGTGGAGACACTGAAGCTTTCTTT. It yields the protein CASSSRVGNSGDTEAFF.

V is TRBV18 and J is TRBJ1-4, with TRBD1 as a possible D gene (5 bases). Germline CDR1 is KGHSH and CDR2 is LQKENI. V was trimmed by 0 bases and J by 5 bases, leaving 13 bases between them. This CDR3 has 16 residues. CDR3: CASSPPTGGRNEKLFF. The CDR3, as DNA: TGTGCCAGCTCACCACCTACGGGGGGTAGGAATGAAAAACTGTTTTTT.

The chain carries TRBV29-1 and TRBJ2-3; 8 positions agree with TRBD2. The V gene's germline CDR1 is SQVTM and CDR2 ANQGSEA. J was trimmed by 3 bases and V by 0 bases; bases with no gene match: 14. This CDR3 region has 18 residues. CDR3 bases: TGCAGCGTTGAAGATCGATACGGGAGGGCTACTTTAACAGATACGCAGTATTTT. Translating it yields CSVEDRYGRATLTDTQYF.

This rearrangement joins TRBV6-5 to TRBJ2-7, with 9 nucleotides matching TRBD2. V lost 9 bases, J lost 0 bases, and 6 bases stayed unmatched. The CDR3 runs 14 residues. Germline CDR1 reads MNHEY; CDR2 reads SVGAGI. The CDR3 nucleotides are TGTGCCAGTTTTAGCGGGAGCGTCTCCTACGAGCAGTACTTC. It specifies CASFSGSVSYEQYF.

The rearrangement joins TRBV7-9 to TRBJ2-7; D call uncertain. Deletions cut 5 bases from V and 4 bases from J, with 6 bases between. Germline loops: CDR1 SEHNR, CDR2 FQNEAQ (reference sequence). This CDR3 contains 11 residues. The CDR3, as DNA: TGTGCCAGCAGCCAAATATACGAGCAGTACTTC. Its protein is CASSQIYEQYF.

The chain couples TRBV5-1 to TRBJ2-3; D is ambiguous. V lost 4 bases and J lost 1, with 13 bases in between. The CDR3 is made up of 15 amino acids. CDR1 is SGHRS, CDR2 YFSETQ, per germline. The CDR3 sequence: CASSATSIGTDTQYF. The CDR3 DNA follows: TGCGCCAGCAGCGCGACAAGCATTGGCACAGATACGCAGTATTTT.

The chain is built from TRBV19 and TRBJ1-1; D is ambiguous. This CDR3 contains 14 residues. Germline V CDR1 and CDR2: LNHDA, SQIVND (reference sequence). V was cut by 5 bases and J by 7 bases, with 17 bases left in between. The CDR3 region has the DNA TGTGCCAGTAGTTGGGCAGCACGTAGCCTTGAAGCTTTCTTT. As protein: CASSWAARSLEAFF.

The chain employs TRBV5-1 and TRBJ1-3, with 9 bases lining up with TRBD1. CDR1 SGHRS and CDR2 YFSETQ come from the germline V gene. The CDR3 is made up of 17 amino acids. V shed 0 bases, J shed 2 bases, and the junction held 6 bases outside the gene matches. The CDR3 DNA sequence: TGCGCCAGCAGCTTGGGGGGACAGGGTCTGACTGGAAACACCATATATTTT. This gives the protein CASSLGGQGLTGNTIYF.

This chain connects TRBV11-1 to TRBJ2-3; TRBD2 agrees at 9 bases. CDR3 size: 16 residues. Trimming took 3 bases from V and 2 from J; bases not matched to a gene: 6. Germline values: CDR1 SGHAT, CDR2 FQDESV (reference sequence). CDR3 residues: CASSFAGGGTTDTQYF. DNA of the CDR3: TGTGCCAGCAGCTTCGCGGGGGGGGGAACCACAGATACGCAGTATTTT.

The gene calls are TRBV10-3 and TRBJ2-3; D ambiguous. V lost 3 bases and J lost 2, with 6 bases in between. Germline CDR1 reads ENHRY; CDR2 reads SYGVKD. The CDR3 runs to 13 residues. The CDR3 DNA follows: TGTGCCATCAGTGACGGGTTCACAGATACGCAGTATTTT. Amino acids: CAISDGFTDTQYF.